This T cell receptor (beta chain) stems from a study of vaccination effects on CD4 cells after COVID-19. At the level of the study: Sampling occurred 16 days and one week pre-vaccination in a couple of convalescent patients.

Regarding the study as a whole: At late timepoints after vaccination, vaccine- and infection-induced clones shrank markedly.

The CDR3 spans 16 residues. Trimming took 3 bases from V and 0 from J, leaving 15 bases between them. CDR1 is GTSNPN and CDR2 is SVGIG in the germline V gene (reference sequence). Measured with immunoSEQ multiplex PCR; TCRdb has only the in-frame clones, and not every one. The sample lists 40,000 to 50,000 clones; around 79% were seen once. This clone was observed a single time. Its antigen is still unknown. Antigen-specific CD4+ T cell clonotypes were called by their expansion after viral peptide-pool culture in ViraFEST. Isolation of CD4+ T cells took place after more than 9 days of culture. A positive SARS-CoV-2 PCR test fell between March and December 2020.

The genes are TRBV30 and TRBJ2-1, with D maybe TRBD1 (5 bases). This receptor was obtained from a human donor who had a prior SARS-CoV-2 infection. Sequences were derived from CD4+ T cells from PBMCs cultured with a peptide pool, sampled before COVID-19 vaccination. CDR3 in DNA: TGTGCCTGGAGCGATCGTCTAACAGGCTCCTACAATGAGCAGTTCTTC. Residues: CAWSDRLTGSYNEQFF.